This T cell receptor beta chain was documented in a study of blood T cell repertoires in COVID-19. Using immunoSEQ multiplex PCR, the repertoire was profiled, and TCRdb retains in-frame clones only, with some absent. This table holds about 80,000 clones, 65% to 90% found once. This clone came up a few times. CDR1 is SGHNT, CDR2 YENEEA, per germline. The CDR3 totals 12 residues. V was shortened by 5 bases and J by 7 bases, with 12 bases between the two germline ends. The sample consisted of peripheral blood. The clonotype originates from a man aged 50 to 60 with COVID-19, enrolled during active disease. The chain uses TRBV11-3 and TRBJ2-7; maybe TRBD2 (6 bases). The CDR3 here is CASSLAAGEQYF. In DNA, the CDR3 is TGTGCCAGCAGCCTGGCTGCGGGAGAGCAGTACTTC.